This T cell receptor (beta chain) emerged from a study of T cells after yellow fever vaccination. General observations from the study: The presence of abundant clonotypes contaminating from the bulk population was possible in FACS-sorted repertoires. Reappearance after the booster was seen for most primary-vaccination clones, at 95% to 96% CD4 and 75% to 90% CD8.

V shed 6 bases and J shed 3 bases, with 11 bases lying between them. Germline loops: CDR1 KGHSH, CDR2 LQKENI. The CDR3 runs 14 residues. From the 5' RACE reads, TCRdb called clonotypes with MiXCR, one entry per CDR3 protein. The sample records approximately 300,000 distinct CDR3 sequences, roughly 6.8% being singletons. This clonotype was observed many times. Its antigen is undetermined. This TCR was recovered from a man aged 18 to 29 who received the YFV17D yellow fever vaccine. The J gene is TRBJ1-4, the V gene TRBV18, with D possibly matching TRBD1 (5 bases). This sample comprised PBMCs, obtained roughly 45 days after the first yellow fever vaccination. CDR3 in amino acids: CASSLRQPNEKLFF. In DNA form, the CDR3 reads TGTGCCAGCTCTCTGCGACAGCCTAATGAAAAACTGTTTTTT.